A selection of T cell receptor beta chains follows, all from one sample in a study of molecular identifiers for immune sequencing clone quantification. MiXCR, applied by TCRdb to the PCR reads, yields one record per CDR3 protein. This table holds more than 450,000 distinct CDR3 sequences, under 30% found once. Specimen: naive CD8+ T cells from blood, with Jurkat cell RNA spiked in. The origin of the receptors is a human donor in good health. Some libraries in this study had Jurkat cell RNA spiked in. Each CDR3 is given with its conserved first and last residue. A D gene is named only where the DNA matches it firmly. Clone sizes are given selectively: once, few, many, or a class where the clone is expanded.

j_gene: TRBJ2-1
v_gene: TRBV29-1
abundance: .
d_gene: .
CDR3nt: TGCAGCGGGAAGGGGTTGGGATCCCGGGATGAGCAGTTCTTC
CDR3aa: CSGKGLGSRDEQFF

j_gene: TRBJ1-5
v_gene: TRBV19
abundance: few
d_gene: .
CDR3nt: TGTGCCAGTAGTTCAGGGTTTATCGGCAATCAGCCCCAGCATTTT
CDR3aa: CASSSGFIGNQPQHF

j_gene: TRBJ2-7
v_gene: TRBV11-1
abundance: few
d_gene: .
CDR3nt: TGTGCCAGCAGCCCCCCGACCGCGGGAGAGCAGTACTTC
CDR3aa: CASSPPTAGEQYF

j_gene: TRBJ2-7
v_gene: TRBV29-1
abundance: few
d_gene: TRBD1
CDR3nt: TGCAGCGTTGAGAAGTGGGACGGGACAGGGTCGTACGAGCAGTACTTC
CDR3aa: CSVEKWDGTGSYEQYF

j_gene: TRBJ2-1
v_gene: TRBV19
abundance: many
d_gene: .
CDR3nt: TGTGCCAGTAGTAAAGGACAGGAGCAGTTCTTC
CDR3aa: CASSKGQEQFF

j_gene: TRBJ2-3
v_gene: TRBV6-5
abundance: few
d_gene: .
CDR3nt: TGTGCCAGCAGTTACTTGGGGGGGGGGCCGTCAGATACGCAGTATTTT
CDR3aa: CASSYLGGGPSDTQYF

j_gene: TRBJ2-7
v_gene: TRBV4-1
abundance: .
d_gene: .
CDR3nt: TGCGCCAGCAGCTATCAGTTCGGCGGGATAGGGTTAAGCTACGAGCAGTACTTC
CDR3aa: CASSYQFGGIGLSYEQYF

j_gene: TRBJ1-2
v_gene: TRBV6-6
abundance: few
d_gene: TRBD1
CDR3nt: TGTGCCAGCAGTTCCGCCGGGACAGGGCCAAATGGCTACACCTTC
CDR3aa: CASSSAGTGPNGYTF

j_gene: TRBJ1-2
v_gene: TRBV5-4
abundance: .
d_gene: .
CDR3nt: TGTGCCAGCAGCTCCGGAACAGAAAACTATGACTACACCTTC
CDR3aa: CASSSGTENYDYTF

j_gene: TRBJ1-6
v_gene: TRBV6-5
abundance: few
d_gene: .
CDR3nt: TGTGCCAGCAGACGCGGCGGCAGCGATGGGAATTCACCCCTCCACTTT
CDR3aa: CASRRGGSDGNSPLHF

j_gene: TRBJ2-7
v_gene: TRBV6-2/TRBV6-3
abundance: few
d_gene: .
CDR3nt: TGTGCCAGCAGTTATATCAACGGACCCTACGAGCAGTACTTC
CDR3aa: CASSYINGPYEQYF

j_gene: TRBJ2-7
v_gene: TRBV5-1
abundance: many
d_gene: .
CDR3nt: TGCGCCAGCAGCTTGATGGAGGATTCGTGGCCCTACGAGCAGTACTTC
CDR3aa: CASSLMEDSWPYEQYF

j_gene: TRBJ2-3
v_gene: TRBV3-1
abundance: many
d_gene: .
CDR3nt: TGTGCCAGCAGCCAAGATTGGTCCGTTAGCACAGATACGCAGTATTTT
CDR3aa: CASSQDWSVSTDTQYF

j_gene: TRBJ2-3
v_gene: TRBV7-9
abundance: many
d_gene: TRBD1
CDR3nt: TGTGCCAGCAGACCCAGACAGGGGGCGCCGACAGATACGCAGTATTTT
CDR3aa: CASRPRQGAPTDTQYF

j_gene: TRBJ2-1
v_gene: TRBV29-1
abundance: .
d_gene: .
CDR3nt: TGCAGCGTTGGCCAGGGGAGATTC
CDR3aa: CSVGQGRF

j_gene: TRBJ2-2
v_gene: TRBV4-1
abundance: .
d_gene: TRBD2
CDR3nt: TGCGCCAGCAGTGTAAACCAAGCGGGGTCGTTATCCGGGGAGCTGTTTTTT
CDR3aa: CASSVNQAGSLSGELFF

j_gene: TRBJ2-1
v_gene: TRBV29-1
abundance: once
d_gene: .
CDR3nt: TGCAGCACCCATTCCCTAAGAGCGCACGAGCAGTTCTTC
CDR3aa: CSTHSLRAHEQFF

j_gene: TRBJ2-1
v_gene: TRBV19
abundance: .
d_gene: .
CDR3nt: TGTGCCAGTAGTTCCCGGGGACTTGCCTCCTACAATGAGCAGTTCTTC
CDR3aa: CASSSRGLASYNEQFF